This T cell receptor beta chain is drawn from a study of OX40 agonist ivuxolimab in advanced cancers. Background on the study: It was ivuxolimab, an agonistic anti-OX40 (CD134) antibody, that patients were treated with. The group had a mean age of around 60 years, ranged from roughly 20 to 80, and was 75% to 85% male. Study observations and caveats: Normalized T-cell clonal expansion was also low in a subset of nonresponders.

TCRdb's table, derived via immunoSEQ multiplex PCR, lists solely in-frame clones and lacks some. The top ten clones hold 6.2% of a sample with tens of thousands of clones, 93% of them seen once. With regard to this clone: Its antigen is unknown.

J lost 3 bases, V lost 4 bases, and 11 bases had no gene match. The CDR3 is 17 amino acids. Germline CDR1 reads MNHEY; CDR2 reads SMNVEV (reference sequence). The chain combines TRBV27 with TRBJ2-2; 7 bases match TRBD1. The sample consisted of CD4+ or CD8+ T cells sorted from blood, taken in a trial of the OX40 agonist ivuxolimab. The clonotype was recovered from an adult with an advanced solid tumor such as melanoma, head and neck, liver or kidney cancer. CDR3 DNA: TGTGCCAGCAGTTCCCCCCTCCGACAGGGCTACACCGGGGAGCTGTTTTTT. Protein sequence: CASSSPLRQGYTGELFF.